The 14 T cell receptor beta chains presented below share a single source sample, sequenced in a study of T cell repertoires in cytomegalovirus infection. TCRdb reanalysed the reads using MiXCR and keeps one entry per CDR3 protein. The sample records around 530,000 distinct CDR3 sequences, about 26% being singletons. Input material: PBMCs. The receptors stem from a human donor in good health (CMV status not recorded). Some clones in this sample may be carry-over from other donors' samples.

This chain links TRBV27 with TRBJ1-4, with D tentatively TRBD1 (5 bases). V was pared by 6 bases and J by 6 bases, with 20 bases between. Germline values: CDR1 MNHEY, CDR2 SMNVEV (reference sequence). The CDR3 is made up of 16 amino acids. The CDR3: CASSPGRVGVDEKLFF. The CDR3 DNA reads as TGTGCCAGCAGCCCGGGACGGGTTGGGGTAGATGAAAAACTGTTTTTT.

This clonotype is a singleton in its sample. This chain joins TRBV12-3 or TRBV12-4 and TRBJ2-1; 7 bases agree with TRBD2. The length of the CDR3 is 14 residues. V trimming: 5 bases; J trimming: 7 bases; junction bases outside the gene matches: 8. The CDR3 DNA sequence: TGTGCCAGCAGTCGGACGAGCGGGAAGAATGAGCAGTTCTTC. The encoded protein is CASSRTSGKNEQFF.

This rearrangement joins TRBV10-3 to TRBJ2-3, with no clear D. The germline V and J ends were trimmed by 7 bases and 0 bases, with 5 bases remaining between them. The germline gives CDR1 ENHRY, CDR2 SYGVKD. This CDR3 is 12 amino acids long. This CDR3 is CAIKESTDTQYF. CDR3 coding DNA: TGTGCCATCAAGGAAAGCACAGATACGCAGTATTTT.

The chain recombines TRBV6-5 with TRBJ1-4; tentatively, D is TRBD1 (5 bases). Germline assignment: CDR1 MNHEY and CDR2 SVGAGI. V gave up 3 bases and J gave up 0 bases, with 8 bases separating them. CDR3 length equals 15 residues. The CDR3 DNA follows: TGTGCCAGCAGTTATCAGGGACCAACTAATGAAAAACTGTTTTTT. Its protein is CASSYQGPTNEKLFF.

In this sample, this clonotype turned up a few times. The chain carries TRBV27 and TRBJ1-2, with a tentative D call TRBD1 (6 bases). CDR1 and CDR2 from the germline V gene are MNHEY and SMNVEV (reference sequence). V was cut by 5 bases and J by 6 bases, with 19 bases left in between. This CDR3 has 15 residues. The CDR3 reads CASSTSGQKRNGYTF. The CDR3 DNA reads as TGTGCCAGCAGTACCTCCGGACAGAAAAGAAATGGCTACACCTTC.

This clonotype was seen many times. The rearrangement uses TRBV7-2 and TRBJ2-1, with no clear D. The germline gives CDR1 SGHTA, CDR2 FQGNSA. CDR3 length: 13 amino acids. Trimming cost V 0 bases and J 5 bases, with 5 bases left between them. The DNA of the CDR3 is TGTGCCAGCAGCTTAGCATTTAACAATGAGCAGTTCTTC. Translated, it gives CASSLAFNNEQFF.

This clonotype was counted only a few times. The genes are TRBV4-3 and TRBJ1-6; D is unresolved. The CDR3 is 14 amino acids. Trimming removed 0 bases at V and 5 bases at J, with 5 bases between. Germline lookup yields CDR1 LGHNA and CDR2 YSLEER. The DNA of the CDR3 is TGCGCCAGCAGCCAAGAAGGAGATAATTCACCCCTCCACTTT. Protein sequence: CASSQEGDNSPLHF.

This clonotype was recorded a few times. The V gene is TRBV24-1, the J gene TRBJ2-5; a weak D match, TRBD2 (6 bases). The CDR3 covers 14 residues. V dropped 4 bases and J dropped 4 bases, with 12 bases sitting between them. Germline-derived CDR1 and CDR2 are KGHDR and SFDVKD. The chain's CDR3 is CATSEEGLGETQYF. In DNA, the CDR3 is TGTGCCACCAGTGAGGAGGGTTTGGGAGAGACCCAGTACTTC.

The V gene is TRBV12-3 or TRBV12-4, the J gene TRBJ1-1; 8 nucleotides align to TRBD1. This CDR3 spans 14 amino acids. Trimming cost V 6 bases and J 4 bases; bases outside gene matches: 7. This CDR3 is CASSQRTGPTEAFF. CDR3 bases: TGTGCCAGCAGCCAGAGGACAGGGCCCACTGAAGCTTTCTTT.

The rearrangement joins TRBV5-1 to TRBJ2-7; D gene uncertain. The CDR3 runs 13 residues. V was clipped by 3 bases and J by 5 bases, with 12 bases between them. CDR1 and CDR2 from the germline V gene are SGHRS and YFSETQ. CDR3 protein: CASSWASPDEQYF. CDR3 DNA sequence: TGCGCCAGCAGCTGGGCGAGTCCCGACGAGCAGTACTTC.

This chain connects TRBV7-6 to TRBJ1-1, with D unclear. The germline V and J ends were trimmed by 10 bases and 1 base, with 13 bases remaining between them. The germline CDR1 and CDR2 sequences are SGHVS and FNYEAQ. This CDR3 region has 13 residues. DNA of the CDR3: TGTGCCACCGTAGCCAACACGAACACTGAAGCTTTCTTT. As protein: CATVANTNTEAFF.

This chain connects TRBV7-9 to TRBJ2-3; TRBD2 matches at 11 bases. The germline V gene has CDR1 SEHNR and CDR2 FQNEAQ (reference sequence). Trimming cost V 4 bases and J 5 bases; bases outside gene matches: 5. The CDR3 is made up of 15 amino acids. The CDR3 here is CASSYLGLAEDTQYF. The CDR3 DNA sequence: TGTGCCAGCAGCTACCTGGGACTAGCGGAAGATACGCAGTATTTT.

This clonotype has only a few counts. J is TRBJ2-1 and V is TRBV6-1, with 11 bases lining up with TRBD2. The CDR3 runs to 16 residues. Germline V gene data show CDR1 as MNHNS and CDR2 as SASEGT. V was clipped by 7 bases and J by 6 bases; unmatched bases: 11. CDR3 coding DNA: TGTGCCAGCAACGGACTAGCGGGTCACCTGGGCAATGAGCAGTTCTTC. It codes for CASNGLAGHLGNEQFF.

This CDR3 is CAISAGTDAYEQYF. The CDR3 DNA sequence: TGTGCCATCAGTGCCGGGACAGATGCCTACGAGCAGTACTTC. This chain links TRBV10-3 with TRBJ2-7; TRBD1 aligns across 7 bases. The germline V gene has CDR1 ENHRY and CDR2 SYGVKD. Losses at the gene ends were 4 bases for V and 2 bases for J; bases not matched to a gene: 5. The CDR3 contains 14 residues.